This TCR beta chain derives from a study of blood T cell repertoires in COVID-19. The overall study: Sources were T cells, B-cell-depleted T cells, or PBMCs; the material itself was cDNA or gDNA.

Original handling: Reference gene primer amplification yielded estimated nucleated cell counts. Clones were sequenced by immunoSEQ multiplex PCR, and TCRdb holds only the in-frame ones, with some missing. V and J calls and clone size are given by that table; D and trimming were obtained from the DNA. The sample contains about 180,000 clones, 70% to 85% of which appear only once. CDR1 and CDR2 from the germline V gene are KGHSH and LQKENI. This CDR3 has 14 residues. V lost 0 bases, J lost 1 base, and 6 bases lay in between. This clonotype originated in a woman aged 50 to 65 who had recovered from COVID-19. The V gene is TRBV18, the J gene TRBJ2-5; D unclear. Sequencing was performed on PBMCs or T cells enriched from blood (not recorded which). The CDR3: CASSPPSLQETQYF. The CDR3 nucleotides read TGTGCCAGCTCACCACCTTCTCTCCAAGAGACCCAGTACTTC.